What follows describes a single T cell receptor (beta chain). Its cognate antigen is unknown. The entry originates in a study of Graves' ophthalmopathy and Graves' hyperthyroidism. Findings of the study overall: The model achieved about 67% sensitivity and roughly 72% specificity for ophthalmopathy progression.

For repertoire sequencing, the TCR beta CDR3 regions were amplified from RNA transcripts. RT-PCR in the first round used HTBI primers; a second-round multiplex PCR followed. TCRdb used MiXCR to reprocess the multiplex PCR reads, holding one entry per CDR3 protein. The sample records over a million distinct CDR3 sequences, roughly two fifths being singletons. The V gene lost 1 base and the J gene lost 9 bases, with 9 bases spanning the gap. CDR3 length equals 11 residues. Germline lookup yields CDR1 DFQATT and CDR2 SNEGSKA (reference sequence). The study excluded patients with other autoimmune diseases, uncontrolled infections, pregnancy or lactation.

The V and J genes are TRBV20-1 and TRBJ2-5; D perhaps matches TRBD2 (5 bases). Sequenced material: peripheral blood or thyroid tissue (not recorded which). This sequence was found in an adult man with Graves' hyperthyroidism. CDR3 residues: CSARGSEAQYF. The CDR3 DNA follows: TGCAGTGCTAGAGGTTCGGAGGCCCAGTACTTC.